This T cell receptor (beta chain) comes out of a study of regulatory T cells in long-lasting Graves disease. The study, taken as a whole, reports: Newly diagnosed Graves' patients exceeded persistent ones in TCR diversity.

This clonotype has ten or more counts. The antigen is undetermined. The V gene's germline CDR1 is DFQATT and CDR2 SNEGSKA (reference sequence). Germline trimming cut 5 bases from V and 8 bases from J; bases unmatched to any gene: 13. The CDR3 runs to 15 residues. As to time point: newly diagnosed GD, antithyroid drugs for less than 3 months. Generation of the TCR library employed RNA extracted from PBMCs. Sequencing libraries for TCR beta were prepared with iRepertoire HTBI primers and Arm-PCR of CDR3 regions. One entry per CDR3 protein, called by TCRdb with MiXCR from the multiplex PCR reads. The sample includes 350,000 to 450,000 distinct CDR3 sequences, approximately 15% of them seen just once. This sample also appeared in a second study, on T cells in Graves' hyperthyroidism and ophthalmopathy. That report adds: During a first-round RT-PCR of the TCR CDR3, the HTBI primer set was used. Blood also held most thyroid clonotypes expanded beyond 0.001.

This receptor was taken from a middle-aged man with Graves disease. V usage is TRBV20-1 and J usage is TRBJ2-1, with 9 bases fitting TRBD2. The sample here was peripheral blood mononuclear cells (PBMCs), taken at new diagnosis, from a patient treated with antithyroid drugs. CDR3 nucleotide sequence: TGCAGTGCTCAATGGAGGCGGGGGGGCCTGGATGAGCAGTTCTTC. As protein: CSAQWRRGGLDEQFF.